Below, 12 T cell receptor beta chains from the same sample are listed, as sequenced in a study of cytomegalovirus exposure and HLA in healthy donors. Researchers ran the PCR with 60 Vbeta and 13 Jbeta primers. Clones were sequenced by immunoSEQ multiplex PCR, and TCRdb holds only the in-frame ones, with some missing. The top ten clones hold about 1.5% of a sample with some 140,000 clones, about 75% of them seen once. The sample comprised PBMCs. These receptors all come from a woman aged 40-49 years in good health and CMV-seronegative.

A few counts support this clone. V is TRBV6-6 and J is TRBJ1-6; TRBD1 matches at 7 bases. Germline V gives CDR1 MNHNY, CDR2 SVGAGI (reference sequence). The CDR3 spans 16 residues. Trimming cost V 5 bases and J 7 bases; bases outside gene matches: 11. The CDR3: CASSRPGQTANSPLHF. Written as DNA, the CDR3 is TGTGCCAGCAGTAGACCGGGACAGACAGCAAATTCACCCCTCCACTTT.

The chain recombines TRBV15 with TRBJ2-7, with D perhaps TRBD1 (6 bases). The germline gives CDR1 LNHNV, CDR2 YYDKDF (reference sequence). Trimming shortened V by 3 bases and J by 3 bases, and 9 bases separated the two germline ends. This CDR3 contains 13 residues. In nucleotides, the CDR3 is TGTGCCACCAGCAGTACAGGGAACTACGAGCAGTACTTC. This encodes CATSSTGNYEQYF. Based on the CDR3 plus reference TRBV15 and TRBJ2-7, the full variable domain is DAMVIQNPRYQVTQFGKPVTLSCSQTLNHNVMYWYQQKSSQAPKLLFHYYDKDFNNEADTPDNFQSRRPNTSFCFLDIRSPGLGDTAMYLCATSSTGNYEQYFGPGTRLTVT.

The gene calls are TRBV29-1 and TRBJ2-1; a possible D gene is TRBD1 (5 bases). V was cut by 6 bases and J by 0 bases, with 9 bases left in between. This CDR3 region has 13 residues. CDR1 is SQVTM, CDR2 ANQGSEA, per germline. The CDR3 spells CSVTTVSYNEQFF. Here the CDR3 DNA reads TGCAGCGTCACGACAGTCTCCTACAATGAGCAGTTCTTC.

The chain is built from TRBV7-8 and TRBJ2-6; 10 bases agree with TRBD1. Unmatched junction bases numbered 4, after V lost 5 bases and J lost 0 bases. This CDR3 is built from 17 residues. Germline assignment: CDR1 SGHVS and CDR2 FQNEAQ. The CDR3 DNA follows: TGTGCCAGCAGCCAAAGACAGGGGGCCTCTGGGGCCAACGTCCTGACTTTC. Amino acid sequence: CASSQRQGASGANVLTF.

The CDR3 nucleotides are TGTGCCAGCAGCGGTACAGGGGGCGCATTTTACGAGCAGTACTTC. This sequence encodes CASSGTGGAFYEQYF. This chain connects TRBV7-6 to TRBJ2-7; the match to TRBD1 covers 9 bases. Germline V lookup: CDR1 SGHVS, CDR2 FNYEAQ. J was trimmed by 4 bases and V by 5 bases; bases with no gene match: 9. The CDR3 spans 15 residues.

V usage is TRBV4-2 and J usage is TRBJ2-3, with a possible D match to TRBD2 (7 bases). This CDR3 comprises 16 residues. The germline V gene encodes CDR1 LGHNA and CDR2 YNFKEQ. The V end was cut by 2 bases, the J end by 2 bases, with 14 bases between. CDR3 in DNA: TGTGCCAGCAGCCAATCGGTAGGGGGGGTCACAGATACGCAGTATTTT. Translation gives CASSQSVGGVTDTQYF.

The gene calls are TRBV7-6 and TRBJ2-1; 8 bases fit TRBD1. The germline CDR1 and CDR2 sequences are SGHVS and FNYEAQ. V lost 5 bases, J lost 4 bases, and 7 bases stayed unmatched. This CDR3 has 15 residues. Here the CDR3 DNA reads TGTGCCAGCAGCCCCCGGACAGGGCGGTACAATGAGCAGTTCTTC. This gives the protein CASSPRTGRYNEQFF.

The chain employs TRBV6-5 and TRBJ1-2; 7 positions match TRBD1. V was clipped by 5 bases and J by 8 bases; unmatched bases: 11. Germline assignment: CDR1 MNHEY and CDR2 SVGAGI. The CDR3 consists of 14 residues. The CDR3 DNA follows: TGTGCCAGCAGTGATTCGACAGGGTTGGGGGGCTACACCTTC. Residues: CASSDSTGLGGYTF.

V usage is TRBV5-1 and J usage is TRBJ1-1; a weak D match, TRBD1 (6 bases). This CDR3 has 15 amino acids. The V end lost 2 bases, the J end lost 6 bases, and 17 bases lay between the germline ends. In germline, CDR1 is SGHRS, CDR2 YFSETQ. Here the CDR3 DNA reads TGCGCCAGCAGCTTAAACAGGGCCCGGGCGGCTGAAGCTTTCTTT. Encoded protein: CASSLNRARAAEAFF. Looking up the rest from reference TRBV5-1 and TRBJ1-1 gives the full variable domain: KAGVTQTPRYLIKTRGQQVTLSCSPISGHRSVSWYQQTPGQGLQFLFEYFSETQRNKGNFPGRFSGRQFSNSRSEMNVSTLELGDSALYLCASSLNRARAAEAFFGQGTRLTVV.

The genes are TRBV11-2 and TRBJ1-1; D is undetermined. V gave up 0 bases and J gave up 5 bases, with 16 bases separating them. Germline-derived CDR1 and CDR2 are SGHAT and FQNNGV. The CDR3 covers 16 residues. The CDR3 region has the DNA TGTGCCAGCAGCTTAGATCGAGGGATAGGGTGGACTGAAGCTTTCTTT. This gives the protein CASSLDRGIGWTEAFF.

The CDR3 sequence is CAISGSYGEKLFF. The CDR3 DNA reads as TGTGCCATCAGTGGTTCCTACGGTGAAAAACTGTTTTTT. The chain links TRBV10-3 to TRBJ1-4; D remains ambiguous. This CDR3 region has 13 residues. CDR1 and CDR2 from the germline V gene are ENHRY and SYGVKD. V gave up 4 bases and J gave up 7 bases, with 10 bases separating them.

The V and J genes are TRBV11-3 and TRBJ2-7; TRBD1 is a possible D gene (5 bases). V lost 5 bases to trimming and J lost 7 bases, with 9 bases between them. There are 11 residues in the CDR3. In germline, CDR1 is SGHNT, CDR2 YENEEA. The CDR3 nucleotides read TGTGCCAGCAGCGTGCAGGGAGAGCAGTACTTC. Translation: CASSVQGEQYF.